This T cell receptor (beta chain) was profiled in a study of control samples from healthy donors and cancer patients. The CDR3 loop spans 14 amino acids. CDR1 is SGHRS and CDR2 is YFSETQ in the germline V gene. The V and J ends lost 0 bases and 2 bases respectively, with 8 bases between them. The method was immunoSEQ multiplex PCR; TCRdb's version includes in-frame clones alone and lacks a portion of them. The sample records tens of thousands of clones, 88% being singletons. Sequenced input: blood. The sequence came from a woman in her seventies in good health. The chain recombines TRBV5-1 with TRBJ1-1, with D unresolved. The DNA for the CDR3 is TGCGCCAGCAGCTTGGAGTTAGCAAACACTGAAGCTTTCTTT. It yields the protein CASSLELANTEAFF. The full variable domain, completed using reference TRBV5-1 and TRBJ1-1, is KAGVTQTPRYLIKTRGQQVTLSCSPISGHRSVSWYQQTPGQGLQFLFEYFSETQRNKGNFPGRFSGRQFSNSRSEMNVSTLELGDSALYLCASSLELANTEAFFGQGTRLTVV.